Listed here are 9 T cell receptor beta chains from one sample, sequenced in a study of post-analysis software for immune sequencing data. Incorporated into the TCR beta cDNA libraries were unique molecular identifiers, which served to reduce PCR and sequencing biases. Via MiXCR, TCRdb re-called the PCR reads, giving one row per CDR3 protein. The sample has approximately 630,000 distinct CDR3 sequences, over 45% seen once. Which antigens these TCRs recognize remains unknown. General study points: There were five TRBV segments more frequent in patients than controls, and TRBV5-6, TRBV5-1 and TRBV20-1 were among them.

The sample consisted of blood. All receptors come from a girl aged 2 to 9 with multiple sclerosis.

This clonotype was observed a few times. The chain couples TRBV6-2 or TRBV6-3 to TRBJ2-5; TRBD1 matches 8 bases. Per the germline V gene, CDR1 is MNHEY and CDR2 is SVGEGT. V shed 4 bases, J shed 10 bases, and the junction held 11 bases outside the gene matches. The CDR3 is 14 amino acids. The CDR3 protein is CASSWLRTGWDQYF. CDR3 DNA: TGTGCCAGCAGTTGGCTGCGGACAGGGTGGGACCAGTACTTC.

V is TRBV29-1 and J is TRBJ2-1, with D uncertain. The germline V gene has CDR1 SQVTM and CDR2 ANQGSEA. The ends were cut back, 4 bases at V and 8 bases at J, with 12 bases in the middle. The CDR3 spans 12 residues. The CDR3 loop is CSVGPGRDEQFF. CDR3 nucleotides: TGCAGCGTTGGGCCAGGAAGGGATGAGCAGTTCTTC.

This clonotype turned up a few times. This chain uses TRBV15 with TRBJ2-7; possibly TRBD2 for D (5 bases). The CDR3 is 14 residues long. The V end was cut by 1 base, the J end by 6 bases, with 13 bases between. CDR1 is LNHNV and CDR2 is YYDKDF in the germline V gene (reference sequence). In DNA, the CDR3 is TGTGCCACCAGCAGAGTGCTAGAGGGCGGCGAGCAGTACTTC. It yields the protein CATSRVLEGGEQYF. The full variable domain, with the rest looked up from reference TRBV15 and TRBJ2-7, is DAMVIQNPRYQVTQFGKPVTLSCSQTLNHNVMYWYQQKSSQAPKLLFHYYDKDFNNEADTPDNFQSRRPNTSFCFLDIRSPGLGDTAMYLCATSRVLEGGEQYFGPGTRLTVT.

This rearrangement joins TRBV6-5 to TRBJ2-3; no clear D. V was trimmed by 0 bases and J by 0 bases, leaving 13 bases between them. The germline V gene has CDR1 MNHEY and CDR2 SVGAGI. This CDR3 comprises 17 residues. CDR3 in DNA: TGTGCCAGCAGTTACTCGATTTCCAGCCCAAGCACAGATACGCAGTATTTT. Amino acid sequence: CASSYSISSPSTDTQYF.

The chain links TRBV12-3 or TRBV12-4 to TRBJ1-2; D possibly corresponds to TRBD1 (6 bases). The CDR3 length is 15 residues. The V gene lost 8 bases and the J gene lost 4 bases, with 20 bases spanning the gap. CDR3 bases: TGTGCCAGCGGGCGGCGGCTGAGGGGGATCTATGGCTACACCTTC. This translates into CASGRRLRGIYGYTF.

This clonotype occurred once. The chain carries TRBV7-6 and TRBJ2-3; a possible D gene is TRBD2 (6 bases). CDR1 is SGHVS and CDR2 is FNYEAQ in the germline V gene. Trimming left V 2 bases short and J 3 bases short, with 18 bases between. The CDR3 length is 17 residues. CDR3 residues: CASSLNIPGLKTDTQYF. CDR3 DNA sequence: TGTGCCAGCAGCTTAAACATTCCAGGACTAAAGACAGATACGCAGTATTTT.

The chain combines TRBV7-9 with TRBJ2-6; D is possibly TRBD2 (5 bases). CDR3 length: 17 residues. V was trimmed by 5 bases and J by 0 bases, leaving 14 bases between them. CDR1 SEHNR and CDR2 FQNEAQ come from the germline V gene (reference sequence). Here the CDR3 reads CASSPRAGFSGANVLTF. CDR3 in DNA: TGTGCCAGCAGCCCCCGGGCGGGCTTCTCTGGGGCCAACGTCCTGACTTTC.

The rearrangement links TRBV7-2 to TRBJ1-1, with D unresolved. Germline values: CDR1 SGHTA, CDR2 FQGNSA. The V end was cut by 8 bases, the J end by 1 base, with 8 bases between. CDR3 length: 12 residues. CDR3 DNA: TGTGCCAGCGGTCGGACGAACACTGAAGCTTTCTTT. Its protein is CASGRTNTEAFF.

This chain uses TRBV5-1 with TRBJ2-6; 10 bases are a match to TRBD1. The trim removed 0 bases at V and 2 bases at J, leaving 5 bases unmatched. Germline CDR1 is SGHRS and CDR2 is YFSETQ. The CDR3 length is 18 residues. The CDR3 DNA sequence: TGCGCCAGCAGCTTGGGCGGGACAGGGGCAGCTGGGGCCAACGTCCTGACTTTC. Protein: CASSLGGTGAAGANVLTF.